The present entry profiles one T cell receptor (beta chain) with its context. No cognate antigen has been identified for it. Qualities for individual bases were not recorded, and no much larger clone is one base off. The germline V gene (reference sequence) specifies MNHEY as CDR1 and SMNVEV as CDR2. V and J are truncated by 5 bases and 0 bases respectively, leaving an intervening sequence of 13 bases. The CDR3 runs 15 residues from the cysteine to the phenylalanine. The entry retains the CDR3 DNA only, 45 bases that are in frame from base 1. CD8 naive samples consisted of CD45RO-negative cells that were positively selected for CCR7, yielding a CD45RA+CCR7+ population without TemRA cells. Healthy HIV-negative adults with no recently reported acute infections or vaccinations were included as donors. All donors were Caucasian adults living in Nashville, Tennessee, USA. Blood was obtained by leukapheresis, after which PBMCs were separated by Ficoll-Histopaque density gradient centrifugation and cryopreserved in liquid nitrogen vapor phase. Analytical flow cytometry was used to check the purity and quantity of every magnetically sorted T cell population. Genomic DNA was isolated from every sorted fraction and measured by UV absorbance on a Nanodrop 2000c.

The sample comes from a study of shared clonotypes between healthy human individuals (TCRdb year 2020). Study-wide context: The cohort included three men and a couple of women between 18 and 49 years of age. For each donor, three plates each were used for CD4 naive and CD4 memory, two plates were used for CD8 naive, and one plate was used for CD8 memory. To increase sequencing depth and limit assay-specific biases, different laboratories used diverse techniques to prepare libraries and sequence TCR repertoires. Each donor's leukapheresis produced roughly between roughly 0.85 and 10 billion PBMCs. The study deeply sequenced blood TCR repertoires of about five healthy adults to estimate repertoire size and the extent of clonotype sharing between individuals. General conclusions and limits of the study: Pairwise subsampling indicated that sequencing depth was expected to affect the degree of clonotype sharing among donors. Sampling was restricted to blood, and TCR repertoires in tissues likely differ from the TCR repertoires found in blood. When several donors were compared, the shared fraction of clonotypes was about 5% for naive CD4, about 4% for naive CD8, 2% to 2.5% for memory CD4, and 0.4% for memory CD8. Naive subsets generally had larger estimated clonotype richness than memory subsets did. Compared with non-shared clonotypes, the clonotypes found in all four sorted-subset donors had higher generation probabilities. Because the study included a small number of donors, the genetic and exposure-history diversity represented was limited. Even with the large sequencing depth, rarefaction of the sorted-subset datasets indicated that sequencing was incomplete.

Using the deep immunoSEQ assay, multiplex PCR amplified TCR CDR3 regions from genomic DNA. Extracted genomic DNA from each cell subset was spread evenly across all wells of several immunoSEQ 96-well plates, with each plate serving as a replicate. For sorted subsets, about 210 ng of genomic DNA, equivalent to 25,000 to 30,000 T cell genomes, went into each replicate PCR. Purified libraries were measured with a Qubit 3.0 fluorometer, size-checked on a Bioanalyzer 2100, and measured again with the KAPA Library Quantification kit. Every immunoSEQ 96-well plate was sequenced on a dedicated single-read 150-cycle Illumina NextSeq 550 flow cell. The original methods were these. The immunoSEQ output contained only junctional sequences without quality scores, so filtering could not match that applied to full-length reads. To assign V/J genes and CDR3, sequences were annotated against IMGT germline references using PyIR, a Python wrapper for IgBLAST v1.9. Reads with weak V/J assignments (E-value above 1e-6), missing CDR3, stop codons, out-of-frame junctions, or ambiguous translated residues were removed. A V3J clonotype was defined by an identical inferred V gene, J gene, and CDR3 amino acid sequence. Percentage overlap between repertoires was calculated by dividing the number of shared unique clonotypes by the size of the smaller repertoire. Repertoire richness was assessed with RTK rarefaction, the Chao1 estimator, and Recon v2.1 estimates of unobserved clonotypes. For all TCRbeta clonotypes obtained by the gDNA method from four donors, generation probabilities were computed with OLGA. The source is immuneACCESS, and TCRdb retained only in-frame sequences with V and J called. Part of the clones is not carried over; for the studies checked, unresolved V genes explain less than half of this, and the remainder is unexplained. Clone size and V and J calls were adopted from that table, with D and trimming inferred from the DNA. The sample contains roughly 2,000,000 clones, about 95% of them found a single time. The biggest ten clones account for more than 0.95% of the sample.

The rearrangement combines TRBV27 with TRBJ1-1; TRBD1 is a possible D gene, resting on 6 matching bases. This receptor was obtained from a man younger than 35 in good health. The sequencing input was naive CD8+ T cells sorted from blood. The sample's cell subset or site label is to be understood as: CD45RA+CCR7+. Read as DNA, the sequence is TGTGCCAGCAGTATCTCCGGGACACTGAACACTGAAGCTTTCTTT. It encodes CASSISGTLNTEAFF.